This paragraph reports one TCR beta chain. Its antigen is as yet unknown. Sequencing was performed with immunoSEQ multiplex PCR; in TCRdb, only in-frame clones are kept and a portion is missing. The profile shows some 58,000 clones, 65% to 85% of them singletons. Drawing of blood for sampling happened at baseline, at cycle 4 day 1, and at cycle 7 day 1. The data derive from a study of OX40 agonist ivuxolimab in advanced cancers. Points from the study as a whole: Expanded clones were, on average, more numerous in CD8+ T cells than in CD4+. At 0.1 to 3.0 mg/kg, clonal expansion of CD4+ and CD8+ blood T cells had occurred by week 6.

Germline V gene data show CDR1 as PRHDT and CDR2 as FYEKMQ (reference sequence). The CDR3 extends over 13 amino acids. V was clipped by 3 bases and J by 4 bases; unmatched bases: 3. This sequence was found in an adult with an advanced solid tumor such as melanoma, head and neck, liver or kidney cancer. The chain has TRBV13 and TRBJ2-7; 7 bases align to TRBD1. Specimen: CD4+ or CD8+ T cells sorted from blood, collected in a trial of the OX40 agonist ivuxolimab. CDR3 DNA sequence: TGTGCCAGCAGCTTGGGGACAGCGTACGAGCAGTACTTC. Translating gives CASSLGTAYEQYF.